The entry below describes one T cell receptor beta chain. This clonotype was detected only a few times. The antigen this receptor binds is unknown. No base-level quality is on record; no much larger clone is a single base apart. This sample is part of a study of identical twins (dated by TCRdb to 2015 to 2016). Background for the entire study: TCR alpha and beta repertoires from monozygotic twins, unrelated adults of various ages and cord blood were deep-sequenced to test whether fetal clonotypes persist. To rule out contamination, the twin experiments were replicated at different times with different library preparation protocols.

General study outcomes and caveats: Because the same donors could not be followed over many years, conclusions were based on cross-sectional statistical analysis. In monozygotic twins, recombination models systematically underestimated out-of-frame TCR alpha sharing, but the models matched the sharing seen between unrelated individuals. Fewer insertions were carried by abundant cord blood beta clonotypes; a weaker similar trend was observed in young adult naive repertoires, while no such trend was observed in memory repertoires. Excess twin sharing in beta out-of-frame sequences was weaker because fewer shared sequences lowered the signal-to-noise ratio. Zero-insertion analyses could be partly confounded by invariant T cells such as MAIT and iNKT, although diverse VJ usage argued against such confounding for most clonotypes. Compared with coincidental sharing between unrelated individuals, an excess of low generation-probability sequences was observed among out-of-frame TCR alpha sequences shared between twins.

All donors were healthy Caucasians. The study also sequenced three unrelated non-twin adults: a male aged 18 to 30, a male aged 50 to 60 and a female aged 50 to 60. Miltenyi CD45RO+ enrichment and human naive T-cell isolation kits were used to isolate memory (CD45RO+) and naive T cells from PBMC. The method behind the library was 5' RACE. The instrument was an Illumina HiSeq 2000. A universal primer binding site was added through template switching, and the final cDNA carried a unique molecular identifier so that TCR cDNA molecules could be counted accurately. Specific primers in the conserved constant-segment region were used to synthesize first-strand cDNA for the TCR alpha and beta chains. To control for contamination, every cDNA library carried two barcodes: a SMART-Mk sample barcode plus Illumina barcodes. TruSeq adapter sequences along with Illumina sample barcodes were introduced in two successive PCR steps. The Illumina HiSeq platform was used with custom primers to sequence TCR alpha and beta cDNA libraries. In the authors' own workflow: MiGEC processed the raw reads to extract unique molecular identifiers, while MiXCR was used to determine the CDR3 positions. Recombination models were inferred per individual with the repgenHMM and IGoR tools using an EM algorithm. Shared clonotypes were analyzed with the tcR package in R, and sharing was normalized by the product of cloneset sizes. Out-of-frame nonproductive sequences were analyzed to study raw recombination free of thymic and clonal selection effects. Through fastp at Q25 and MiXCR, TCRdb rebuilt clones from the public reads, retaining in-frame beta chains. CDR3 protein sequences are deduplicated, and each keeps its most common genes and DNA. None of the V and J calls come from the authors' own analysis; TCRdb made them. In this sample the table shows about 450,000 distinct CDR3 sequences, roughly 20% of which occur a single time. The ten largest clonotypes hold around 12% of the sample.

The TCR sequence derives from a man over 45 in good health. The sample comprised naive T cells sorted from blood. The cell subset or site label corresponds to: cells isolated with a human naive T-cell isolation kit.

The CDR3 corresponds to CASSFLGVGTF. The sequence in DNA is TGTGCCAGCAGTTTTCTCGGGGTAGGGACCTTC. This sequence uses TRBV28 and TRBJ1-2; the D gene cannot be named for sure. Measured from the cysteine to the phenylalanine, the CDR3 is 11 residues long. Just the 33-base CDR3 DNA is kept, in frame starting at base 1. The germline ends are 13 bases apart after V is trimmed by 3 bases and J by 14 bases. The germline V gene sets CDR1 to MDHEN and CDR2 to SYDVKM.